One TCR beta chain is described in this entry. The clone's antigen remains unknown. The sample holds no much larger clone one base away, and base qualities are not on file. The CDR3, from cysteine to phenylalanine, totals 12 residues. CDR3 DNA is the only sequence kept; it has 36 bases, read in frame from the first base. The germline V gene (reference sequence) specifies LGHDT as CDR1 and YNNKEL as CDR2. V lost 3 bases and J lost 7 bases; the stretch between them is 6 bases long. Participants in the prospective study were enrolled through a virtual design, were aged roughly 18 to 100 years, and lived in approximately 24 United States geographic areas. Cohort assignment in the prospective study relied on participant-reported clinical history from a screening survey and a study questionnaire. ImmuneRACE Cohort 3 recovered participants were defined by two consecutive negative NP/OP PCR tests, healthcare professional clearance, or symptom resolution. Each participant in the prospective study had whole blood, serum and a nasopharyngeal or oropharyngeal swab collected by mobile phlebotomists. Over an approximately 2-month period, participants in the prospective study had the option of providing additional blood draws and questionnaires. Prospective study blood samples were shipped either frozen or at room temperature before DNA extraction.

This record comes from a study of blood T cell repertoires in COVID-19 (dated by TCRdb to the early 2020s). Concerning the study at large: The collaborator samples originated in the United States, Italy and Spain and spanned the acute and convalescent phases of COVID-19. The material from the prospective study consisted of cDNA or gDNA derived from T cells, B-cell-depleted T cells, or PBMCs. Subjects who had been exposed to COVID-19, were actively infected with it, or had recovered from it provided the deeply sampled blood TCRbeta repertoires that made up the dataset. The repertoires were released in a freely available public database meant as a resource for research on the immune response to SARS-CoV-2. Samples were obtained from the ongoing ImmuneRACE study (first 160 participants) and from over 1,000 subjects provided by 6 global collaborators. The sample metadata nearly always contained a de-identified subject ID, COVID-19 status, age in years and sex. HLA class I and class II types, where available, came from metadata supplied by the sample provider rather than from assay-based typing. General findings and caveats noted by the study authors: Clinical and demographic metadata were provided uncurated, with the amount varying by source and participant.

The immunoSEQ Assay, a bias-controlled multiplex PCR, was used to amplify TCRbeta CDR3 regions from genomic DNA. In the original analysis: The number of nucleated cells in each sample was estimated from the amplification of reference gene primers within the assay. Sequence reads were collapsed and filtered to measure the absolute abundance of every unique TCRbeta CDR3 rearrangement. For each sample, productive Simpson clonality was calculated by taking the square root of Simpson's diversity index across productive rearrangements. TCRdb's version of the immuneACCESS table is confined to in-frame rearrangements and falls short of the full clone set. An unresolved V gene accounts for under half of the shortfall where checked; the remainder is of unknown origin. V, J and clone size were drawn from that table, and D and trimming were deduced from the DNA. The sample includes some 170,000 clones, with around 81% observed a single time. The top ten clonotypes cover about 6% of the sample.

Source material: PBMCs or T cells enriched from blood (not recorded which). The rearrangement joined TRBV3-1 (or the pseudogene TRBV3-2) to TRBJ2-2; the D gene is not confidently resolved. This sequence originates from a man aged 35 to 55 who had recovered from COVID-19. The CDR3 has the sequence CASSQTNGELFF. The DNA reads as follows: TGTGCCAGCAGCCAGACAAACGGGGAGCTGTTTTTT.